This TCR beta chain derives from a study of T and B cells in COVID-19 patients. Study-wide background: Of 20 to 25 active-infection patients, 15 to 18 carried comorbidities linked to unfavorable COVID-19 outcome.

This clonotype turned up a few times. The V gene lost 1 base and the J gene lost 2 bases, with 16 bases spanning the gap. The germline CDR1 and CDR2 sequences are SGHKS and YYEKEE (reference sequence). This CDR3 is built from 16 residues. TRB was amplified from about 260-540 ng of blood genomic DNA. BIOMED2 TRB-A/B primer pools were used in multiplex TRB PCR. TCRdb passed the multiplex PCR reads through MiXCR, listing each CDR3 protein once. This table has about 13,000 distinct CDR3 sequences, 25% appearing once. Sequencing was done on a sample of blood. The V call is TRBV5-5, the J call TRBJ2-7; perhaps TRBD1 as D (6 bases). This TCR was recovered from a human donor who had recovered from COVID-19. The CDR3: CASSLRFPGVAYEQYF. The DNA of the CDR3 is TGTGCCAGCAGCTTGAGGTTTCCAGGGGTCGCCTACGAGCAGTACTTC.